Listed here are 18 T cell receptor beta chains from one sample, sequenced in a study of blood T cell repertoires in COVID-19 (TCRdb year 2020). Libraries were built with the immunoSEQ multiplex PCR assay. Here the immuneACCESS table is served through TCRdb, limited to in-frame sequences with V and J called. Missing clones are a known gap in these copies; in checked studies unresolved V genes cover under half, and the rest lacks a known reason. The table for this sample lists roughly 250,000 clones; approximately 90% of them were counted only once. The ten largest account for about 2.3% of the sample. The sequenced sample consisted of PBMCs or T cells enriched from blood (not recorded which). These receptors were taken from a middle-aged woman with acute COVID-19.

The chain recombines TRBV5-4 with TRBJ2-2, with 12 bases lining up with TRBD2. CDR1 SGHNT and CDR2 YYREEE come from the germline V gene (reference sequence). With 4 bases clipped from V and 2 bases from J, the junction kept 9 bases outside the gene matches. The length of the CDR3 is 18 residues. In DNA form, the CDR3 reads TGTGCCAGCAGCCCGACTAGCGGGAGCCAGGGTAACACCGGGGAGCTGTTTTTT. Its protein is CASSPTSGSQGNTGELFF.

J is TRBJ2-1 and V is TRBV28; D gene uncertain. The CDR3 sequence is 16 residues long. Trimming shortened V by 5 bases and J by 0 bases, and 14 bases separated the two germline ends. In germline, CDR1 is MDHEN, CDR2 SYDVKM. CDR3 nucleotide sequence: TGTGCCAGCAGTCCCCTGGTCTTGAGCTCCTACAATGAGCAGTTCTTC. It specifies CASSPLVLSSYNEQFF.

This chain links TRBV21-1 with TRBJ2-7; TRBD2, the table's D call, lacks a check against the DNA. TRBV21-1 is a known pseudogene. CDR3 length: 16 residues. The CDR3 coding sequence is TGTGCCAGCAGCAGCACCCGAGTAGAGCACCGCTACGAGCAGTACTTC. This gives the protein CASSSTRVEHRYEQYF.

This clone has just a few counts. The V gene is TRBV5-1, the J gene TRBJ1-1; D unclear. Trimming left V 2 bases short and J 5 bases short, with 10 bases between. CDR3 length: 13 amino acids. Germline lookup yields CDR1 SGHRS and CDR2 YFSETQ. The CDR3 region has the DNA TGCGCCAGCAGCTTTGAGGGAGGGACTGAAGCTTTCTTT. Protein sequence: CASSFEGGTEAFF.

V and J are TRBV30 and TRBJ2-7; 13 bases are a match to TRBD2. The CDR3 is made up of 14 amino acids. The junction had 4 bases not matched to a gene; V was cut back by 4 bases and J by 4 bases. The germline CDR1 and CDR2 sequences are GTSNPN and SVGIG (reference sequence). CDR3 nucleotide sequence: TGTGCCTGGAACAGACTAGCGGGAGGATACGAGCAGTACTTC. Amino acids: CAWNRLAGGYEQYF. The entire variable domain, with the rest obtained from reference TRBV30 and TRBJ2-7, is as follows: SQTIHQWPATLVQPVGSPLSLECTVEGTSNPNLYWYRQAAGRGLQLLFYSVGIGQISSEVPQNLSASRPQDRQFILSSKKLLLSDSGFYLCAWNRLAGGYEQYFGPGTRLTVT.

The rearrangement links TRBV21-1 to TRBJ2-5; whether TRBD2, the table's D call, matches the DNA was not checked. TRBV21-1 is given as a pseudogene. This CDR3 spans 14 amino acids. The CDR3 DNA is TGTGCCAGCAGACCACTAGCGGGAGGAGAGACCCAGTACTTC. Its translation is CASRPLAGGETQYF.

The chain carries TRBV18 and TRBJ2-7, with D possibly TRBD1 on 5 matching bases. This CDR3 is built from 17 residues. The ends were cut back, 3 bases at V and 6 bases at J, with 24 bases in the middle. Germline lookup yields CDR1 KGHSH and CDR2 LQKENI. Here the CDR3 reads CASSPPLRRGSFGEQYF. CDR3 DNA: TGTGCCAGCTCACCGCCCCTCCGAAGGGGATCTTTTGGCGAGCAGTACTTC.

This chain joins TRBV9 and TRBJ2-1; D ambiguous. In germline, CDR1 is SGDLS, CDR2 YYNGEE. The CDR3 loop spans 16 amino acids. V lost 0 bases, J lost 2 bases, and 12 bases lay in between. The CDR3 bases are TGTGCCAGCAGCGTAGCTGAAGGAGCCCCCTACAATGAGCAGTTCTTC. Residues: CASSVAEGAPYNEQFF.

The CDR3 nucleotides read TGTGCCAGCAGCGGAGCGGGCGTAGATACGCAGTATTTT. Its translation: CASSGAGVDTQYF. The rearrangement uses TRBV7-2 and TRBJ2-3, with TRBD2 as a possible D gene (6 bases). Looked up from germline, CDR1 is SGHTA and CDR2 is FQGNSA. V gave up 5 bases and J gave up 5 bases, with 11 bases separating them. The CDR3 has 13 residues.

V and J are TRBV3-1 (or the pseudogene TRBV3-2) and TRBJ1-6; D is uncertain. Germline V lookup: CDR1 LGHDT, CDR2 YNNKEL (reference sequence). This CDR3 region has 17 residues. V was trimmed by 4 bases and J by 3 bases, leaving 16 bases between them. CDR3 DNA sequence: TGTGCCAGCAGCCCAACGGGGTCGGGGTTCTATAATTCACCCCTCCACTTT. It yields the protein CASSPTGSGFYNSPLHF.

The V and J genes are TRBV7-2 and TRBJ2-7; TRBD1 aligns across 8 bases. V lost 0 bases and J lost 5; bases outside the gene matches: 9. CDR1 SGHTA and CDR2 FQGNSA come from the germline V gene. The CDR3 is made up of 16 amino acids. CDR3 residues: CASSLAGTGGGNEQYF. CDR3 sequence (DNA): TGTGCCAGCAGCTTAGCTGGGACAGGAGGCGGGAACGAGCAGTACTTC.

In DNA, the CDR3 is TGCGCCAGCAGCCAAGACCGGCTAGCGGGGAAGGGCTACGAGCAGTACTTC. Residues: CASSQDRLAGKGYEQYF. V gene TRBV4-1 combines with J gene TRBJ2-7; 9 bases line up with TRBD2. The CDR3 has 17 residues. Germline V gene lookup returns CDR1 MGHRA and CDR2 YSYEKL. V trimming: 0 bases; J trimming: 3 bases; junction bases outside the gene matches: 9.

This chain uses TRBV4-1 with TRBJ1-1, with a possible D match to TRBD1 (5 bases). CDR3 size: 15 residues. The V end was cut by 1 base, the J end by 5 bases, with 14 bases between. Germline V CDR1 and CDR2: MGHRA, YSYEKL. CDR3 residues: CASSQGGLGGTEAFF. The DNA of the CDR3 is TGCGCCAGCAGCCAAGGGGGATTGGGGGGTACTGAAGCTTTCTTT.

The V gene is TRBV5-5, the J gene TRBJ1-1; D unresolved. Germline V gene sequence: CDR1 SGHKS, CDR2 YYEKEE (reference sequence). The CDR3 consists of 13 residues. V gave up 4 bases and J gave up 1 base, with 8 bases separating them. DNA for the CDR3: TGTGCCAGCAGCCAGGAACCGAACACTGAAGCTTTCTTT. The encoded protein is CASSQEPNTEAFF.

At least ten counts were recorded for this clone. The chain combines TRBV7-9 with TRBJ2-2; 8 bases match TRBD1. Losses at the gene ends were 4 bases for V and 6 bases for J; bases not matched to a gene: 7. Germline-derived CDR1 and CDR2 are SEHNR and FQNEAQ (reference sequence). The CDR3 covers 15 residues. The CDR3 protein is CASSSGQGWAGELFF. The CDR3, as DNA: TGTGCCAGCAGCTCAGGACAGGGTTGGGCCGGGGAGCTGTTTTTT.

This rearrangement joins TRBV9 to TRBJ2-1, with D possibly matching TRBD2 (5 bases). V was shortened by 0 bases and J by 7 bases, with 11 bases between the two germline ends. Germline-derived CDR1 and CDR2 are SGDLS and YYNGEE. The CDR3 is 14 residues long. Here the CDR3 reads CASSVDVRVNEQFF. The CDR3, as DNA: TGTGCCAGCAGCGTAGACGTGCGGGTGAATGAGCAGTTCTTC.

This clone has more than one count but fewer than ten. The rearrangement uses TRBV4-2 and TRBJ2-2, with 8 bases identical to TRBD2. The CDR3 has 16 residues. The germline gives CDR1 LGHNA, CDR2 YNFKEQ. With V trimmed by 4 bases and J by 1 base, 5 bases remained unmatched. CDR3 DNA: TGTGCCAGCAGCCCCGGGGCGGGAGGGAACACCGGGGAGCTGTTTTTT. This gives the protein CASSPGAGGNTGELFF.

V and J are TRBV7-9 and TRBJ1-1, with D perhaps matching TRBD1 (6 bases). The V end was cut by 3 bases, the J end by 3 bases, with 8 bases between. Germline CDR1 and CDR2: SEHNR and FQNEAQ (reference sequence). The CDR3 loop spans 13 amino acids. DNA for the CDR3: TGTGCCAGCAGCTTCTCAGGGGACACTGAAGCTTTCTTT. Amino acids: CASSFSGDTEAFF.